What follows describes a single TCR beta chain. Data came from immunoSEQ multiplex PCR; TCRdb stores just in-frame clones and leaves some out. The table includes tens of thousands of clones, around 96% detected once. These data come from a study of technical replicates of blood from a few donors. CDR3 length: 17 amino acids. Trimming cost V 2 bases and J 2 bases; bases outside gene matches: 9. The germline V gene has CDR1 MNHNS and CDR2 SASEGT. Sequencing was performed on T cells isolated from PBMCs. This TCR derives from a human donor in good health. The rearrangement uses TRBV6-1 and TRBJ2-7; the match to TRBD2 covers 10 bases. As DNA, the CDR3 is TGTGCCAGCAGTGAATTCCCTAGCGGGAGTGCACCCTACGAGCAGTACTTC. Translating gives CASSEFPSGSAPYEQYF.